The 8 T cell receptor beta chains given below trace back to one sample, sequenced in a study of cytomegalovirus exposure and HLA in healthy donors. Primers: 60 Vbeta forward and 13 Jbeta reverse. This table comes from immunoSEQ multiplex PCR, and its TCRdb copy is limited to in-frame clones, with some not included. The sample lists 100,000 to 150,000 clones; approximately 67% were seen once. The sample was PBMCs. The receptors here all came from a man between 18 and 29 years old in good health and CMV-seronegative.

The sample holds a few counts of this clone. The chain joins TRBV9 to TRBJ2-1, with 8 positions matching TRBD2. Germline V lookup: CDR1 SGDLS, CDR2 YYNGEE. With 6 bases clipped from V and 6 bases from J, the junction kept 11 bases outside the gene matches. CDR3 length: 15 amino acids. CDR3 DNA sequence: TGTGCCAGCAACCGTCCGGCGGGAGGCTCCAATGAGCAGTTCTTC. This codes for CASNRPAGGSNEQFF. The entire variable domain, with the rest obtained from reference TRBV9 and TRBJ2-1, is as follows: DSGVTQTPKHLITATGQRVTLRCSPRSGDLSVYWYQQSLDQGLQFLIQYYNGEERAKGNILERFSAQQFPDLHSELNLSSLELGDSALYFCASNRPAGGSNEQFFGPGTRLTVL.

The rearrangement joins TRBV29-1 to TRBJ2-1, with D perhaps matching TRBD2 (5 bases). The CDR3 is made up of 13 amino acids. Germline V CDR1 and CDR2: SQVTM, ANQGSEA. With 6 bases removed from V and 5 bases from J, the gap between germline ends came to 14 bases. The CDR3 region is CSVEVGFHNEQFF. CDR3 nucleotides: TGCAGCGTGGAGGTAGGGTTTCACAATGAGCAGTTCTTC.

The chain couples TRBV27 to TRBJ1-1; no firm D call. Trimming took off 5 bases at V and 0 bases at J, with 7 bases between the two ends. Germline values: CDR1 MNHEY, CDR2 SMNVEV (reference sequence). The CDR3 sequence is 13 residues long. Written as DNA, the CDR3 is TGTGCCAGCAGTCGGGGAATGAACACTGAAGCTTTCTTT. Translating it yields CASSRGMNTEAFF.

The chain recombines TRBV7-9 with TRBJ2-7; 9 bases are shared with TRBD1. This CDR3 has 14 amino acids. Germline trimming cut 2 bases from V and 6 bases from J; bases unmatched to any gene: 5. The germline gives CDR1 SEHNR, CDR2 FQNEAQ (reference sequence). The CDR3 here is CASSLRDRDAEQYF. The CDR3 DNA reads as TGTGCCAGCAGCTTAAGGGACAGGGATGCCGAGCAGTACTTC. The variable domain in full, completed from reference TRBV7-9 and TRBJ2-7, reads DTGVSQNPRHKITKRGQNVTFRCDPISEHNRLYWYRQTLGQGPEFLTYFQNEAQLEKSRLLSDRFSAERPKGSFSTLEIQRTEQGDSAMYLCASSLRDRDAEQYFGPGTRLTVT.

The chain uses TRBV10-3 and TRBJ2-3; 9 nucleotides match TRBD1. The germline V gene has CDR1 ENHRY and CDR2 SYGVKD. CDR3 length equals 12 residues. With 10 bases clipped from V and 4 bases from J, the junction kept 3 bases outside the gene matches. The CDR3 sequence: CASTGGSDTQYF. DNA for the CDR3: TGTGCCAGTACAGGGGGCTCAGATACGCAGTATTTT.

V gene TRBV10-3 combines with J gene TRBJ2-3; a weak D match, TRBD2 (7 bases). Germline CDR1 is ENHRY and CDR2 is SYGVKD. The CDR3 is made up of 14 amino acids. Trimming stripped 9 bases from V and 4 bases from J, with 17 bases between. This CDR3 is CAIRPGGPPDTQYF. CDR3 nucleotide sequence: TGTGCCATAAGACCCGGGGGGCCCCCAGATACGCAGTATTTT.

This chain joins TRBV25-1 and TRBJ1-5; 9 nucleotides agree with TRBD1. Germline V CDR1 and CDR2: MGHDK, SYGVNS. Unmatched junction bases numbered 4, after V lost 6 bases and J lost 4 bases. This CDR3 contains 14 residues. The CDR3 sequence is CASSPTGGNQPQHF. For the CDR3, the DNA is TGTGCCAGCAGCCCGACAGGGGGGAATCAGCCCCAGCATTTT.

The V and J genes are TRBV6-1 and TRBJ1-1; no reliable D call. V lost 0 bases, J lost 1 base, and 3 bases lay in between. The germline V gene encodes CDR1 MNHNS and CDR2 SASEGT. This CDR3 has 13 amino acids. The CDR3 nucleotides are TGTGCCAGCAGTGAAGCGCGGAACACTGAAGCTTTCTTT. As protein: CASSEARNTEAFF.